This TCR beta chain was identified during a study of T cell responses to AZD1222 COVID-19 vaccine (TCRdb year 2021). Concerning the study at large: AZD1222 recipients whose second dose came at about 4 weeks and those whose second dose came at about 12 weeks were combined into one group, since spike-specific TCR depth and breadth did not differ between the two schedules. Trial participants were enrolled into age subgroups of 18-55, 56-69 and 70-plus years, which contained approximately 150, 28 and 58 TCR-sequenced participants, respectively. TCR sequencing was performed for roughly 240 trial participants, of whom around 210 were given two doses of AZD1222 and around 25 were given two doses of MenACWY control vaccine. General study outcomes and caveats: The whole spike protein was spanned by vaccine-associated CD4 TCRs, and dominant responses were seen in regions 160-218 and 743-854. No day 14 peak-response samples were available, so repertoires were characterized only after the peak T cell response. Conclusions about previously exposed vaccinees are limited, since just six AZD1222 recipients were seropositive for SARS-CoV-2 at baseline. Participants were mostly white British, with more females than males. The authors suggested clonal diversity may have been underestimated. The 56-69-year group was small, and its depth increase did not reach significance, likely because of low power. Epitopes outside the regions mutated in the B.1.351 and B.1.1.7 variants were reportedly recognized by nearly half of the unique spike-specific TCRs. Spike-specific TCR breadth and depth rose significantly after two AZD1222 doses compared with day 0 and with MenACWY recipients.

CDR1 and CDR2 (SGHTA, FQGNSA) derive from the germline V gene. The CDR3 starts with the cysteine, ends with the phenylalanine, and has 13 residues. Of the read, only the CDR3 DNA is kept; its 39 bases are in frame from base 1. V is cut by 3 bases and J by 4 bases, and the space between the germline ends is 7 bases. On this clone itself: The specificity of this receptor is unknown. It has no much larger one-base neighbor in the sample; base qualities were not kept.

The CDR3 regions of human TCRbeta chains were analyzed by immunosequencing. Processing in the source paper ran as follows. TCRs in the repertoires were compared against a reference library of SARS-CoV-2-specific TCRs that had been generated with the MIRA antigen-specificity platform. Breadth meant the fraction of unique TCRs that were SARS-CoV-2-associated, whereas depth meant the fraction of total T cells that were SARS-CoV-2-associated. Each spike-specific TCR was assigned to its reactive spike region and to a CD4 or CD8 class using the MIRA data. Log10-transformed breadth and depth values were compared by one-way ANOVA with Sidak's multiple comparisons tests. Imported from immuneACCESS, the table was reduced by TCRdb to in-frame sequences with V and J called. These copies leave out some clones; in studies compared against another copy, an unresolved V gene accounts for under half, and the cause of the remainder is not known. V and J calls and clone size are given by that table; D and trimming were obtained from the DNA. Counted in this sample were around 170,000 clones; roughly 91% of them appeared once. The ten top clones hold approximately 0.97% of the sample.

The time point label of this sample denotes: baseline before first vaccination. The vaccinee samples were drawn from two UK trials, COV001 and COV002, one of which was a single-blind randomized controlled phase 2/3 trial testing AZD1222 (ChAdOx1 nCoV-19) in healthy adults. For TCRbeta chain sequencing, PBMC samples were collected from trial participants at day 0 and at day 28 after the second dose. The sample here was peripheral blood, taken on day 0 of AZD1222 vaccination. This TCR was sampled from an adult in good health. The rearranged segments are TRBV7-2 and TRBJ1-5, with the D gene not clear enough to name. DNA sequence: TGTGCCAGCAGCTTGGCAGCTAATCAGCCCCAGCATTTT. Its translation reads: CASSLAANQPQHF. With the rest looked up from the reference TRBV7-2 and TRBJ1-5 genes rather than sequenced, the full variable domain is GAGVSQSPSNKVTEKGKDVELRCDPISGHTALYWYRQSLGQGLEFLIYFQGNSAPDKSGLPSDRFSAERTGGSVSTLTIQRTQQEDSAVYLCASSLAANQPQHFGDGTRLSIL.